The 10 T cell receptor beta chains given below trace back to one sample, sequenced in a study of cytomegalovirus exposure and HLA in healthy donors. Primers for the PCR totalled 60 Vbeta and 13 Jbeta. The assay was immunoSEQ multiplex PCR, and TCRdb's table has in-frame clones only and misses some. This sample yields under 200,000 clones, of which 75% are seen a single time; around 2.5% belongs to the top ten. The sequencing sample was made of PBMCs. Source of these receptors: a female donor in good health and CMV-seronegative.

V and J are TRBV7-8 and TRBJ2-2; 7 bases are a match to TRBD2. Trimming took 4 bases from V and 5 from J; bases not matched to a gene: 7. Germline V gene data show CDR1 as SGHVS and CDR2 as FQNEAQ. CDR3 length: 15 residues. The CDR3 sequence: CASSSTRRGTGELFF. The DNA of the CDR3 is TGTGCCAGCAGCTCTACTAGGCGGGGGACCGGGGAGCTGTTTTTT.

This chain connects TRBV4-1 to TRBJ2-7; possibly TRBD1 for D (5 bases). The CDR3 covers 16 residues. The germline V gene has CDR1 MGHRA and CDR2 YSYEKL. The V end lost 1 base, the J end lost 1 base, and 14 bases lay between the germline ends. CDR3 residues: CASSQAPTKGSYEQYF. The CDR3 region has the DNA TGCGCCAGCAGCCAAGCCCCGACGAAGGGGTCCTACGAGCAGTACTTC.

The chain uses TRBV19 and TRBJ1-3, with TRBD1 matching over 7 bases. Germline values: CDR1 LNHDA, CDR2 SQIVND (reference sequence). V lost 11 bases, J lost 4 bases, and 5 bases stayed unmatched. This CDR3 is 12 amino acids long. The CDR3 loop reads CAAQGIGNTIYF. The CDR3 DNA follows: TGTGCCGCACAGGGGATCGGAAACACCATATATTTT.

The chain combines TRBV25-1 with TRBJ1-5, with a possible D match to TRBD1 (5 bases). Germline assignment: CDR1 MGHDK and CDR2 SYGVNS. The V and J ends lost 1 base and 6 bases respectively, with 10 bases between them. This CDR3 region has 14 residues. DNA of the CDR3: TGTGCCAGCAGTGAATCGGGGGGGACTCAGCCCCAGCATTTT. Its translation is CASSESGGTQPQHF.

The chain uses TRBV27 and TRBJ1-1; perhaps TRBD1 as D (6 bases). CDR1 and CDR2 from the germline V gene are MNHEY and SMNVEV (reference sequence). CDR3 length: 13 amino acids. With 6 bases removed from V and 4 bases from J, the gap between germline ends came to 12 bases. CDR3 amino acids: CASRTPGATEAFF. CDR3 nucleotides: TGTGCCAGCAGGACTCCAGGGGCCACTGAAGCTTTCTTT.

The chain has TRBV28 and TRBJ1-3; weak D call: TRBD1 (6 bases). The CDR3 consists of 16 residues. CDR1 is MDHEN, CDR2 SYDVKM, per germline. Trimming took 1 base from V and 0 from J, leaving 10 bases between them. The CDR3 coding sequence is TGTGCCAGCAGTTTATCCAGGGGCTTCTCTGGAAACACCATATATTTT. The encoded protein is CASSLSRGFSGNTIYF.

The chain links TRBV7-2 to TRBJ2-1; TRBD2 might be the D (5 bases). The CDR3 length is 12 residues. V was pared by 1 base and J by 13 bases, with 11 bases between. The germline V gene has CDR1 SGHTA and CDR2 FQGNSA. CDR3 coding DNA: TGTGCCAGCAGCTTAGGGACTGGTAACCAGTTCTTC. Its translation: CASSLGTGNQFF. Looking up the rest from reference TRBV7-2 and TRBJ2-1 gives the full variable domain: GAGVSQSPSNKVTEKGKDVELRCDPISGHTALYWYRQSLGQGLEFLIYFQGNSAPDKSGLPSDRFSAERTGGSVSTLTIQRTQQEDSAVYLCASSLGTGNQFFGPGTRLTVL.

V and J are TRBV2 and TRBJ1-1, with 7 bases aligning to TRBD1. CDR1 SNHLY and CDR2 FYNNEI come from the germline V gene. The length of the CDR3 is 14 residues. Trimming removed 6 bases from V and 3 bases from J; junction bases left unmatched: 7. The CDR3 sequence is CASRRTGTDTEAFF. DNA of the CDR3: TGTGCCAGCAGGAGGACAGGAACAGACACTGAAGCTTTCTTT.

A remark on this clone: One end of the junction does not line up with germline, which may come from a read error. The CDR3 spells CAGSAGLGYTDTQYF. The CDR3, as DNA: TGTGCCGGCAGCGCTGGACTAGGCTACACAGATACGCAGTATTTT. The chain joins TRBV9 to TRBJ2-3, with 7 bases matching TRBD2. The V gene's germline CDR1 is SGDLS and CDR2 YYNGEE. There are 15 residues in the CDR3. The full variable domain, rest sourced from reference TRBV9 and TRBJ2-3, is DSGVTQTPKHLITATGQRVTLRCSPRSGDLSVYWYQQSLDQGLQFLIQYYNGEERAKGNILERFSAQQFPDLHSELNLSSLELGDSALYFCAGSAGLGYTDTQYFGPGTRLTVL.

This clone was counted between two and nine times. CDR3 residues: CAWERDRNYEQYF. The DNA of the CDR3 is TGTGCCTGGGAACGGGACAGAAACTACGAGCAGTACTTC. This chain connects TRBV30 to TRBJ2-7; 7 positions match TRBD1. Germline V gene sequence: CDR1 GTSNPN, CDR2 SVGIG (reference sequence). The CDR3 contains 13 residues. V gave up 5 bases and J gave up 3 bases; unmatched junction bases: 7. Using reference TRBV30 and TRBJ2-7 for the parts outside the CDR3, the full variable domain is SQTIHQWPATLVQPVGSPLSLECTVEGTSNPNLYWYRQAAGRGLQLLFYSVGIGQISSEVPQNLSASRPQDRQFILSSKKLLLSDSGFYLCAWERDRNYEQYFGPGTRLTVT.